The present T cell receptor beta chain was sequenced within a study of blood T cell repertoires in COVID-19. Here immunoSEQ multiplex PCR was the method, and the copy in TCRdb shows in-frame clones only, minus some. The sample lists 100,000 to 150,000 clones; approximately 89% were seen once. CDR1 and CDR2 (germline): SGHTA, FQGNSA. Trimming removed 4 bases from V and 8 bases from J; junction bases left unmatched: 6. This CDR3 region has 15 residues. The clonotype comes from a woman in her sixties or seventies with COVID-19, enrolled during active disease. Sample: peripheral blood. This rearrangement joins TRBV7-2 to TRBJ2-1, with 12 positions matching TRBD2. CDR3 in DNA: TGTGCCAGCAGCTCTAGCGGGGGGGAAGTCGATGAGCAGTTCTTC. This translates into CASSSSGGEVDEQFF.